This T cell receptor (beta chain) stems from a study of blood T cell repertoires in COVID-19. Study-wide background: Acute and convalescent COVID-19 specimens originated in the United States, Italy and Spain. Sources were T cells, B-cell-depleted T cells, or PBMCs; the material itself was cDNA or gDNA.

Per the original data handling: The authors estimated nucleated cell counts from reference gene primer amplification. This table comes from immunoSEQ multiplex PCR, and its TCRdb copy is limited to in-frame clones, with some not included. V and J calls and clone size are those listed in that table; D and trimming were worked out from the DNA. The sample includes 130,000 or so clones, more than 80% of them seen just once. Germline CDR1 and CDR2: MNHEY and SMNVEV (reference sequence). The CDR3 spans 16 residues. Between the trimmed V and J ends, which lost 3 bases and 0 bases, there was a span of 15 bases.

The gene calls are TRBV27 and TRBJ2-7; D possibly corresponds to TRBD2 (6 bases). The specimen was peripheral blood. This receptor was obtained from a man in his 70s with active or convalescent COVID-19. CDR3 protein: CASSLFWGESSYEQYF. The CDR3 DNA follows: TGTGCCAGCAGTTTGTTTTGGGGGGAGAGCTCCTACGAGCAGTACTTC.